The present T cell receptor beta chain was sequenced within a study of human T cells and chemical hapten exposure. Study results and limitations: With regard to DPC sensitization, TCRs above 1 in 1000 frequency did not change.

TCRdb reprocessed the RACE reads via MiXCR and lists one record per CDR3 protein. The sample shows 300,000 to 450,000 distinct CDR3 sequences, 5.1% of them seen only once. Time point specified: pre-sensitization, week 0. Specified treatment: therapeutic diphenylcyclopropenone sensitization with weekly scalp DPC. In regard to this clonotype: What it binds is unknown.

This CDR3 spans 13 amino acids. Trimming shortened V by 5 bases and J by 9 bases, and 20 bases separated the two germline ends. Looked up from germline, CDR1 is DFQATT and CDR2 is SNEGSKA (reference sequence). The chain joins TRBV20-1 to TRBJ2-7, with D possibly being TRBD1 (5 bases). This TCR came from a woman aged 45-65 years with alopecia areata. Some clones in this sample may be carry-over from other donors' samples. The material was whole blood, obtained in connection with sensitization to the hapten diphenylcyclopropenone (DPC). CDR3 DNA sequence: TGCAGTGCTGGGCCGGGTGTTAAGGGGCCGCAGTACTTC. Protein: CSAGPGVKGPQYF.